Shown below are 3 T cell receptor beta chains from a single sample sequenced in a study of blood T cell repertoires in COVID-19. Sequenced by immunoSEQ multiplex PCR; TCRdb stores in-frame clones only, minus some. The repertoire consists of around 200,000 clones, with approximately 87% occurring once and the leading ten covering around 2.3%. Sequencing was carried out using peripheral blood. The receptors were gathered from a middle-aged man with active or convalescent COVID-19.

The sample holds a few counts of this clone. The rearrangement joins TRBV14 to TRBJ1-4; possible D gene TRBD1, 6 bases. V dropped 0 bases and J dropped 7 bases, with 12 bases sitting between them. Per the germline V gene, CDR1 is SGHDN and CDR2 is FVKESK. CDR3 length: 15 amino acids. The CDR3 protein is CASSQDLGGGEKLFF. CDR3 sequence (DNA): TGTGCCAGCAGCCAAGATTTGGGAGGGGGTGAAAAACTGTTTTTT. Combining the CDR3 with reference TRBV14 and TRBJ1-4 gives the whole variable domain EAGVTQFPSHSVIEKGQTVTLRCDPISGHDNLYWYRRVMGKEIKFLLHFVKESKQDESGMPNNRFLAERTGGTYSTLKVQPAELEDSGVYFCASSQDLGGGEKLFFGSGTQLSVL.

The chain couples TRBV7-2 to TRBJ2-3; 11 bases align to TRBD1. Germline CDR1 and CDR2: SGHTA and FQGNSA. V lost 1 base, J lost 4 bases, and 1 base stayed unmatched. The CDR3 runs to 15 residues. The CDR3 coding sequence is TGTGCCAGCAGCTTAGGGGGACAGGGGGCAGATACGCAGTATTTT. This encodes CASSLGGQGADTQYF. Full variable domain (remainder filled in from reference TRBV7-2 and TRBJ2-3): GAGVSQSPSNKVTEKGKDVELRCDPISGHTALYWYRQSLGQGLEFLIYFQGNSAPDKSGLPSDRFSAERTGGSVSTLTIQRTQQEDSAVYLCASSLGGQGADTQYFGPGTRLTVL.

This clone appeared once. The chain is built from TRBV18 and TRBJ1-4, with D possibly being TRBD1 (5 bases). The CDR3 is 16 residues long. Trimming cost V 3 bases and J 0 bases, with 11 bases left between them. Germline-derived CDR1 and CDR2 are KGHSH and LQKENI. This chain's CDR3 is CASSPLGGSTNEKLFF. As DNA, the CDR3 is TGTGCCAGCTCACCCCTTGGGGGGTCAACTAATGAAAAACTGTTTTTT.